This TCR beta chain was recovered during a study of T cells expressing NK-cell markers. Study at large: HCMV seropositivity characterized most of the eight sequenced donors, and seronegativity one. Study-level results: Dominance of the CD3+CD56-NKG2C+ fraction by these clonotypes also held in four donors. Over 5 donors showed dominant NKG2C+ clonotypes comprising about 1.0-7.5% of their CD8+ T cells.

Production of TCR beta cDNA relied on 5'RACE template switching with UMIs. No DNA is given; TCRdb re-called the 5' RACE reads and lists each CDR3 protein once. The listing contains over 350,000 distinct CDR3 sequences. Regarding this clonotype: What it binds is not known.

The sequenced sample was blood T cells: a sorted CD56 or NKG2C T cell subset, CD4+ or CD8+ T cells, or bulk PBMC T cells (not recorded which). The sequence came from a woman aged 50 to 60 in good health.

This CDR3 is CASSPGQTNTEAFF. The chain joins TRBV5-1 to TRBJ1-1; lacking DNA, the TRBD1 call made by TCRdb goes unchecked. Germline loops: CDR1 SGHRS, CDR2 YFSETQ. The length of the CDR3 is 14 residues.